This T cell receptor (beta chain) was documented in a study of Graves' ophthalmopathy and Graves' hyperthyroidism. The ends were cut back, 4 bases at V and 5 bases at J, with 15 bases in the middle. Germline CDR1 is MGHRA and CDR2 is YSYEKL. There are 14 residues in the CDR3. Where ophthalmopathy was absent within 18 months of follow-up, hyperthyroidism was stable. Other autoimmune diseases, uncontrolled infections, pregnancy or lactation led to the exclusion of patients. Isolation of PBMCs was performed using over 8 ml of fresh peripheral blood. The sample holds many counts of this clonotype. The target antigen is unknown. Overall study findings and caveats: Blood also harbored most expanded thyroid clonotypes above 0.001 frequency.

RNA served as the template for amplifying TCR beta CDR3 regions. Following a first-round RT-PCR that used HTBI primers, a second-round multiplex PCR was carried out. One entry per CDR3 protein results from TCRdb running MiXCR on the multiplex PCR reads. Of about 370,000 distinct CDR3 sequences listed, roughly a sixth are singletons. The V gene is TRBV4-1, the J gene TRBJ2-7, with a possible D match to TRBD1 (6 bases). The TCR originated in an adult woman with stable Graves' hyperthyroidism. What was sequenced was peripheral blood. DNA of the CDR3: TGCGCCAGCAGCCCCTTGACAGGAATGAACGAGCAGTACTTC. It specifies CASSPLTGMNEQYF.